The rows below give T cell receptor beta chains drawn from one sample of a study of T cells after posttransplantation cyclophosphamide. TCRdb's table, derived via immunoSEQ multiplex PCR, lists solely in-frame clones and lacks some. The table has about 3,000 clones, about 74% seen once. The sample was PBMCs, taken after allogeneic stem cell transplant with posttransplant cyclophosphamide. These receptor sequences come from a female patient in her fifties who received an allogeneic stem cell transplant from a related donor, was CMV-positive, and had no GVHD. Some of these T cells may belong to the graft donor. Each CDR3 is given without its conserved first and last residue.

v_call: TRBV6-4; cdr3_aa: ASRKGGGYGYT
v_call: TRBV5-4; cdr3_aa: ASSLALAGAYNEQF
v_call: TRBV19; cdr3_aa: ASSMVQGPYNEQF
v_call: TRBV2; cdr3_aa: ASSGGTIY
v_call: TRBV30; cdr3_aa: AWSHRTSGNTGELF
v_call: TRBV7-9; cdr3_aa: ASSPPTGGDQPQH
v_call: TRBV7-3; cdr3_aa: ASSSQPGLLDEQF
v_call: TRBV5-4; cdr3_aa: ASSLQGTGELF
v_call: TRBV19; cdr3_aa: ASSIGGNTEAF
v_call: TRBV15; cdr3_aa: ATRTRLAGVNEQF
v_call: TRBV6-1; cdr3_aa: ASSDGGAIYGYT
v_call: TRBV19; cdr3_aa: ASSIGVDGTSNEQF
v_call: TRBV19; cdr3_aa: ASTPVGLAGGIYNEQF
v_call: TRBV5-1; cdr3_aa: ASSSTSGVFNNEQF
v_call: TRBV6-5; cdr3_aa: ASSYGLIQETQY
v_call: TRBV6-1; cdr3_aa: ASDSQGTNTGELF
v_call: TRBV5-6; cdr3_aa: ASSPHRENTEAF
v_call: TRBV13; cdr3_aa: ASSLVAGARGNTIY
v_call: TRBV6-6; cdr3_aa: ASSFLATGQETQY
v_call: TRBV7-9; cdr3_aa: ASSPDKRRGDTQY
v_call: TRBV7-8; cdr3_aa: ASSPLGHDNEQF
v_call: TRBV2; cdr3_aa: ASSDRLAGGLTDTQY
v_call: TRBV2; cdr3_aa: ASSTEQETQY
v_call: TRBV4-2; cdr3_aa: ASSRVPGQGNTIY
v_call: TRBV7-7; cdr3_aa: ASSSGQGGTDTQY
v_call: TRBV5-6; cdr3_aa: ANSLATGEQY
v_call: TRBV19; cdr3_aa: ASRPHLATDTQY
v_call: TRBV10-3; cdr3_aa: AISDSGTSPYEQY
v_call: TRBV10-3; cdr3_aa: AILGGYGYT
v_call: TRBV11-2; cdr3_aa: ASSSTSGGNEQF
v_call: TRBV5-1; cdr3_aa: ASSLHGGDNEQF
v_call: TRBV5-1; cdr3_aa: ASSLEEAEQF
v_call: TRBV5-1; cdr3_aa: ASSLSTDRGTDTQY
v_call: TRBV7-9; cdr3_aa: ASSANDRVANYGYT
v_call: TRBV6-1; cdr3_aa: ASALSGGAYEQY
v_call: TRBV19; cdr3_aa: ASSGTGDDYGYT
v_call: TRBV19; cdr3_aa: ASSNGTGRSNQPQH
v_call: TRBV5-4; cdr3_aa: ASSPGRGGEKLF
v_call: TRBV7-9; cdr3_aa: ASTTGGSGNTIY
v_call: TRBV6-1; cdr3_aa: ASRPGRGNTEAF
v_call: TRBV29-1; cdr3_aa: SVEDPEAGGENNEQF
v_call: TRBV15; cdr3_aa: ATSGTGFTEAF
v_call: TRBV29-1; cdr3_aa: SVLGLAKTYNEQF
v_call: TRBV5-1; cdr3_aa: ASSTQGQTDTDTQY
v_call: TRBV7-9; cdr3_aa: ASTSLAGGQNEQF
v_call: TRBV19; cdr3_aa: ASSKGLAGNYNEQF
v_call: TRBV28; cdr3_aa: ASITSASSGANVLT
v_call: TRBV6-1; cdr3_aa: ASRMQGAYTGELF
v_call: TRBV4-1; cdr3_aa: ASSQEFLGGTEAF
v_call: TRBV16; cdr3_aa: ASSLIRDREAF
v_call: TRBV21-1; cdr3_aa: ASSKKWTANSNTEAF
v_call: TRBV11-2; cdr3_aa: ASSLAGTPYNEQF
v_call: TRBV28; cdr3_aa: ASSLHSPGLAGGTDTQY